Below, 20 T cell receptor beta chains from the same sample are listed, as sequenced in a study of Graves' ophthalmopathy and Graves' hyperthyroidism. RNA transcripts yielded amplified TCR beta CDR3 regions. HTBI-primed first-round RT-PCR preceded second-round multiplex PCR. TCRdb redid the calling of the multiplex PCR reads with MiXCR, one entry per CDR3 protein. Among fewer than 600,000 distinct CDR3 sequences listed, around an eighth were seen once. The specimen was blood. These receptors originate from a woman in her 30s with Graves' ophthalmopathy.

This clonotype was observed at least ten times. The V and J genes are TRBV28 and TRBJ1-5, with TRBD1 as a possible D gene (6 bases). The V gene's germline CDR1 is MDHEN and CDR2 SYDVKM. This CDR3 has 14 residues. The ends were cut back, 4 bases at V and 4 bases at J, with 11 bases in the middle. The CDR3 spells CASSSRRGNQPQHF. The CDR3 nucleotides are TGTGCCAGCAGTTCAAGAAGGGGGAATCAGCCCCAGCATTTT.

With respect to this clonotype: A much larger clonotype is one base distant, so this may be a read error. The gene calls are TRBV19 and TRBJ1-5, with unresolved D. CDR3 length equals 15 residues. Germline CDR1 LNHDA, CDR2 SQIVND (reference sequence). The CDR3 region is CTSSSRDSGNQPQHF. CDR3 DNA: TGTACCAGTAGTTCCCGAGATTCGGGCAATCAGCCCCAGCATTTT. Variable domain in full (rest from reference TRBV19 and TRBJ1-5): DGGITQSPKYLFRKEGQNVTLSCEQNLNHDAMYWYRQDPGQGLRLIYYSQIVNDFQKGDIAEGYSVSREKKESFPLTVTSAQKNPTAFYLCTSSSRDSGNQPQHFGDGTRLSIL.

This clonotype was found many times. The chain uses TRBV5-1 and TRBJ1-2, with a weak D call TRBD1 (5 bases). Looked up from germline, CDR1 is SGHRS and CDR2 is YFSETQ. V was pared by 6 bases and J by 1 base, with 13 bases between. The CDR3 runs 14 residues. CDR3 coding DNA: TGCGCCAGCAATCCCGGGGCTAATAACTATGGCTACACCTTC. This gives the protein CASNPGANNYGYTF.

This clonotype appeared many times. The chain has TRBV12-5 and TRBJ1-5; no reliable D call. V lost 1 base and J lost 7, with 11 bases in between. CDR1 and CDR2 (germline): LGHNT, FRNRAP. The CDR3 is 14 amino acids. The CDR3 loop is CASGLGPLRQPQHF. CDR3 bases: TGTGCTAGTGGTTTGGGACCCTTGAGGCAGCCCCAGCATTTT.

This clonotype was recorded many times. The CDR3 nucleotides are TGTGCCAGCAGTTTAAGGCAGAATCAGCCCCAGCATTTT. Translated: CASSLRQNQPQHF. The genes are TRBV12-3 or TRBV12-4 and TRBJ1-5; D remains ambiguous. V dropped 2 bases and J dropped 4 bases, with 6 bases sitting between them. The CDR3 runs 13 residues.

This clonotype was seen many times. The CDR3 loop reads CASSTTSLASEQYF. The CDR3 bases are TGTGCCAGCAGTACCACCTCTCTAGCTTCCGAGCAGTACTTC. V and J are TRBV6-2 or TRBV6-3 and TRBJ2-7; perhaps TRBD2 as D (5 bases). The germline V gene encodes CDR1 MNHEY and CDR2 SVGEGT. Trimming left V 5 bases short and J 6 bases short, with 17 bases between. The CDR3 loop spans 14 amino acids.

This clonotype was seen repeatedly, ten times or more. The rearrangement uses TRBV19 and TRBJ2-6; maybe TRBD2 (6 bases). Germline V gene sequence: CDR1 LNHDA, CDR2 SQIVND (reference sequence). The CDR3 extends over 18 amino acids. V was cut by 5 bases and J by 0 bases, with 17 bases left in between. The DNA of the CDR3 is TGTGCCAGTAGTCCTGGGAGGCCTACTGGCTCTGGGGCCAACGTCCTGACTTTC. Translated: CASSPGRPTGSGANVLTF.

The table lists this clonotype with many counts. The V call is TRBV5-1, the J call TRBJ1-2; no clear D gene. Germline values: CDR1 SGHRS, CDR2 YFSETQ. The V gene lost 2 bases and the J gene lost 4 bases, with 12 bases spanning the gap. The CDR3 is 14 residues long. The CDR3: CASSFSPGSYGYTF. In nucleotides, the CDR3 is TGCGCCAGCAGCTTCAGTCCAGGATCCTATGGCTACACCTTC.

This clonotype was recorded many times. This chain joins TRBV15 and TRBJ2-7; a possible D gene is TRBD2 (6 bases). Trimming took off 3 bases at V and 2 bases at J, with 8 bases between the two ends. The CDR3 contains 13 residues. Germline lookup yields CDR1 LNHNV and CDR2 YYDKDF (reference sequence). The CDR3 is CATSRWRAYEQYF. The CDR3 DNA reads TGTGCCACCAGCAGGTGGAGGGCCTACGAGCAGTACTTC.

Ten or more counts support this clonotype. CDR3 amino acids: CASSLTVLAGDEQYF. CDR3 coding DNA: TGTGCCAGCAGCTTGACGGTCTTAGCGGGCGACGAGCAGTACTTC. V usage is TRBV5-5 and J usage is TRBJ2-7; 7 nucleotides match TRBD2. The V segment lost 1 base and the J segment 5 bases; nucleotides outside the gene matches: 9. This CDR3 has 15 amino acids. In germline, CDR1 is SGHKS, CDR2 YYEKEE (reference sequence).

The chain employs TRBV28 and TRBJ1-1; D is uncertain. Germline V lookup: CDR1 MDHEN, CDR2 SYDVKM. This CDR3 contains 14 residues. V lost 7 bases to trimming and J lost 0 bases, with 12 bases between them. CDR3 sequence reads: CASKDGFMNTEAFF. Here the CDR3 DNA reads TGTGCCAGCAAGGACGGTTTCATGAACACTGAAGCTTTCTTT.

As for this clonotype: This may arise from a read error, as a much more abundant clone is one base away. V is TRBV7-6 and J is TRBJ1-5; D ambiguous. V gave up 1 base and J gave up 0 bases, with 10 bases separating them. CDR3 length: 16 residues. Germline CDR1 reads SGHVS; CDR2 reads FNYEAQ. The CDR3 sequence is CASSLGAGDSNQPQHF. In nucleotides, the CDR3 is TGTGCCAGCAGCTTAGGGGCGGGAGATAGCAATCAGCCCCAGCATTTT.

This clonotype was seen a few times. The chain recombines TRBV4-3 with TRBJ1-2, with TRBD1 as a possible D gene (6 bases). Germline V lookup: CDR1 LGHNA, CDR2 YSLEER. V lost 0 bases and J 4 bases, leaving 15 bases between the germline ends. The CDR3 is 16 amino acids. In DNA, the CDR3 is TGCGCCAGCAGCCAAGAGAGTGAGGGGGACTCCTATGGCTACACCTTC. Its translation: CASSQESEGDSYGYTF.

This clonotype was picked up many times. The V and J genes are TRBV11-2 and TRBJ1-1; 7 nucleotides agree with TRBD1. The length of the CDR3 is 15 residues. Germline CDR1 SGHAT, CDR2 FQNNGV. J lost 0 bases, V lost 3 bases, and 4 bases had no gene match. CDR3 in amino acids: CASSLTGRMNTEAFF. The CDR3 nucleotides read TGTGCCAGCAGCTTGACAGGGAGAATGAACACTGAAGCTTTCTTT.

The chain is built from TRBV6-1 and TRBJ2-7; 13 positions match TRBD2. V dropped 4 bases and J dropped 10; count of bases not matched to a gene: 16. This CDR3 is built from 17 residues. Germline CDR1 is MNHNS and CDR2 is SASEGT. CDR3 protein: CASSAGHPGLAGREQYF. The CDR3 DNA is TGTGCCAGCAGTGCGGGACATCCGGGACTAGCGGGAAGAGAACAGTACTTC.

This clonotype occurred many times. The chain joins TRBV12-3 or TRBV12-4 to TRBJ2-7; no clear D. The length of the CDR3 is 13 residues. Trimming took 3 bases from V and 2 from J, leaving 8 bases between them. The CDR3 here is CASSFVTTYEQYF. CDR3 in DNA: TGTGCCAGCAGTTTCGTGACAACCTACGAGCAGTACTTC.

In its sample, this clonotype was seen many times. The chain is built from TRBV6-4 and TRBJ1-1; a weak D match, TRBD1 (5 bases). CDR3 length equals 12 residues. Germline CDR1 is MRHNA and CDR2 is SNTAGT. The V end lost 6 bases, the J end lost 8 bases, and 13 bases lay between the germline ends. CDR3 nucleotide sequence: TGTGCCAGCAGCAGACAGAAGCCAGAAGCTTTCTTT. Amino acid sequence: CASSRQKPEAFF.

This clonotype was counted ten times or more. The chain combines TRBV11-2 with TRBJ2-7; 7 positions match TRBD1. The trim removed 5 bases at V and 1 base at J, leaving 11 bases unmatched. From germline, CDR1 is SGHAT and CDR2 FQNNGV. The CDR3 is 16 amino acids. The CDR3 DNA reads TGTGCCAGCAGCAACCCTCTGAGGGGACAGTCCTACGAGCAGTACTTC. Residues: CASSNPLRGQSYEQYF.

There are many counts of this clonotype. V usage is TRBV6-1 and J usage is TRBJ2-7; no firm D call. This CDR3 spans 12 amino acids. Germline assignment: CDR1 MNHNS and CDR2 SASEGT. The germline V and J ends were trimmed by 8 bases and 4 bases, with 12 bases remaining between them. The CDR3 DNA follows: TGTGCCAGCGAAACAGAGGTGTACGAGCAGTACTTC. Amino acids: CASETEVYEQYF.

This clonotype was seen ten or more times. The genes are TRBV19 and TRBJ1-5; D gene unclear. V lost 5 bases and J lost 9, with 11 bases in between. The CDR3 runs 12 residues. Germline V lookup: CDR1 LNHDA, CDR2 SQIVND (reference sequence). This CDR3 reads CASSSPPGPQHF. The CDR3 DNA sequence: TGTGCCAGTAGTTCCCCGCCGGGGCCCCAGCATTTT. Combining the CDR3 with reference TRBV19 and TRBJ1-5 gives the whole variable domain DGGITQSPKYLFRKEGQNVTLSCEQNLNHDAMYWYRQDPGQGLRLIYYSQIVNDFQKGDIAEGYSVSREKKESFPLTVTSAQKNPTAFYLCASSSPPGPQHFGDGTRLSIL.